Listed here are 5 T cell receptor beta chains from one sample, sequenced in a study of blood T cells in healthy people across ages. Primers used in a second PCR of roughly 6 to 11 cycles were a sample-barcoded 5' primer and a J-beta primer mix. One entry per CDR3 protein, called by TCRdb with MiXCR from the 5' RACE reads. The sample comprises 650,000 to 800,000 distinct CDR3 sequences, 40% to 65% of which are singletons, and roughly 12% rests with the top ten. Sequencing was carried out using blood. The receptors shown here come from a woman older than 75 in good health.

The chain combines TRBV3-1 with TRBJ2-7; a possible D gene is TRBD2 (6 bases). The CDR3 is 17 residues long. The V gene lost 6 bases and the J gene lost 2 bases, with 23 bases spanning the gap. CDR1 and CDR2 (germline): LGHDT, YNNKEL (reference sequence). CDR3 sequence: CASSPLSGSGLTYEQYF. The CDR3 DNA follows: TGTGCCAGCAGTCCCTTAAGTGGGAGCGGGCTTACCTACGAGCAGTACTTC.

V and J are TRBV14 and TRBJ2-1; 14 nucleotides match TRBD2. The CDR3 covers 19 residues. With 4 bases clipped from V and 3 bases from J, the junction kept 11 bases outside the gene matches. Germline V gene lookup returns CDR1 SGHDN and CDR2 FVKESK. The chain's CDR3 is CASSRGLAGASTIYNEQFF. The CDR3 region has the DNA TGTGCCAGCAGCCGGGGACTAGCGGGGGCATCCACAATCTACAATGAGCAGTTCTTC.

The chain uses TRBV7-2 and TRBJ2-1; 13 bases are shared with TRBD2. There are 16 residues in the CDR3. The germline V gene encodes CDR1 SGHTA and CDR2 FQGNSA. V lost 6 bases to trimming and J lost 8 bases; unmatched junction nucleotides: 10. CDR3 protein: CASRFNGLAGVDEQFF. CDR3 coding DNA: TGTGCCAGCAGGTTCAACGGACTAGCGGGAGTAGATGAGCAGTTCTTC.

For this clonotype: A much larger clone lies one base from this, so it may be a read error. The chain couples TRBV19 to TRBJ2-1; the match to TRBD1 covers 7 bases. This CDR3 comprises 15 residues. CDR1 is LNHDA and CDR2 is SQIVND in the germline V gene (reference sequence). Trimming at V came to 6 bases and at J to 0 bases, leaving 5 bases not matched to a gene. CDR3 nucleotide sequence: TGTGCCAGTAGACAGACAGGGAGCTCCTACAATGAGCAGTTCTTC. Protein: CASRQTGSSYNEQFF.

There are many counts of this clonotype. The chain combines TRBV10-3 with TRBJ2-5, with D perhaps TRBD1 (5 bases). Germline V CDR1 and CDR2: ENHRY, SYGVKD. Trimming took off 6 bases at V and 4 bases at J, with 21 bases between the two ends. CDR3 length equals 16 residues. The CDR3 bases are TGTGCCATCAGGTCTGCAACCTGGGGCCAAGGAGAGACCCAGTACTTC. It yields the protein CAIRSATWGQGETQYF.